These 11 T cell receptor beta chains were sequenced from one sample in a study of blood T cell repertoires in COVID-19. Some clones are missing from TCRdb's copy, which holds only in-frame ones; the method was immunoSEQ multiplex PCR. Of about 220,000 clones in the sample, 88% are singletons; the top ten hold approximately 0.66%. The specimen sequenced was peripheral blood. The receptors derive from a man between 35 and 55 years old with acute or convalescent COVID-19.

The chain links TRBV13 to TRBJ2-7; perhaps TRBD2 as D (5 bases). The CDR3 extends over 15 amino acids. Germline V gene lookup returns CDR1 PRHDT and CDR2 FYEKMQ (reference sequence). V was clipped by 1 base and J by 4 bases, with 14 bases between them. The CDR3 here is CASSLAPGSRYEQYF. The CDR3 coding sequence is TGTGCCAGCAGCTTAGCGCCGGGGTCTAGGTACGAGCAGTACTTC.

The chain combines TRBV7-9 with TRBJ2-7, with D tentatively TRBD1 (5 bases). Per the germline V gene, CDR1 is SEHNR and CDR2 is FQNEAQ (reference sequence). The CDR3 covers 14 residues. V lost 1 base to trimming and J lost 3 bases, with 10 bases between them. The CDR3 DNA is TGTGCCAGCAGCTTAGGGCTTCAGGGCTACGAGCAGTACTTC. It translates to CASSLGLQGYEQYF.

The chain couples TRBV3-1 (or the pseudogene TRBV3-2) to TRBJ2-7; 7 positions match TRBD1. Germline V gene sequence: CDR1 LGHDT, CDR2 YNNKEL (reference sequence). The CDR3 has 13 residues. The V and J ends lost 1 base and 5 bases, in that order; junction bases with no gene match: 2. CDR3 in DNA: TGTGCCAGCAGCCAAGGAGGGGGCCACGAGCAGTACTTC. As protein: CASSQGGGHEQYF.

CDR3 loop: CATSRGGSYEQYF. Here the CDR3 DNA reads TGCGCCACTAGCCGCGGGGGGTCCTACGAGCAGTACTTC. The chain joins TRBV5-1 to TRBJ2-7, with 8 nucleotides matching TRBD2. Germline CDR1 is SGHRS and CDR2 is YFSETQ. J lost 1 base, V lost 9 bases, and 6 bases had no gene match. The CDR3 has 13 amino acids.

The chain is built from TRBV4-1 and TRBJ2-3, with 9 nucleotides matching TRBD2. CDR1 and CDR2 from the germline V gene are MGHRA and YSYEKL. Germline trimming cut 0 bases from V and 5 bases from J; bases unmatched to any gene: 15. The CDR3 is 19 amino acids. Here the CDR3 DNA reads TGCGCCAGCAGCCAAGATGGTGTATTGGCGGGAGGGAAGAAAGATACGCAGTATTTT. Protein: CASSQDGVLAGGKKDTQYF.

Here the CDR3 DNA reads TGTGCCAGCAGCCAATCACCCATCTCAGGGGTGCCTAGCTATGGCTACACCTTC. Translated, it gives CASSQSPISGVPSYGYTF. The chain uses TRBV16 and TRBJ1-2, with TRBD1 as a possible D gene (6 bases). From germline, CDR1 is KGHSY and CDR2 FQNENV. Trimming stripped 0 bases from V and 4 bases from J, with 21 bases between. The CDR3 has 18 amino acids.

The V gene is TRBV3-1 (or the pseudogene TRBV3-2), the J gene TRBJ1-6; TRBD1 matches 7 bases. There are 15 residues in the CDR3. Trimming removed 3 bases from V and 13 bases from J; junction bases left unmatched: 12. CDR1 and CDR2 from the germline V gene are LGHDT and YNNKEL (reference sequence). This CDR3 is CASSHQDRPLYPLHF. Here the CDR3 DNA reads TGTGCCAGCAGCCATCAGGACAGGCCGTTGTACCCCCTCCACTTT.

The chain joins TRBV5-6 to TRBJ1-2; TRBD1 aligns across 9 bases. The CDR3 contains 13 residues. Germline CDR1 reads SGHDT; CDR2 reads YYEEEE. V lost 1 base, J lost 6 bases, and 1 base stayed unmatched. The CDR3 DNA reads TGTGCCAGCAGCTTGACAGGGGGCGATGGCTACACCTTC. Protein sequence: CASSLTGGDGYTF. Combining the CDR3 with reference TRBV5-6 and TRBJ1-2 gives the whole variable domain DAGVTQSPTHLIKTRGQQVTLRCSPKSGHDTVSWYQQALGQGPQFIFQYYEEEERQRGNFPDRFSGHQFPNYSSELNVNALLLGDSALYLCASSLTGGDGYTFGSGTRLTVV.

V is TRBV7-2 and J is TRBJ1-4; TRBD1 matches 11 bases. This CDR3 region has 17 residues. Germline CDR1 and CDR2: SGHTA and FQGNSA. Losses at the gene ends were 4 bases for V and 3 bases for J; bases not matched to a gene: 7. CDR3 residues: CASSSMDRGLSNEKLFF. The CDR3 DNA reads as TGTGCCAGCAGCTCAATGGACAGGGGGCTGTCTAATGAAAAACTGTTTTTT.

This chain connects TRBV2 to TRBJ1-1, with 7 nucleotides matching TRBD1. Germline CDR1 is SNHLY and CDR2 is FYNNEI. The CDR3 has 14 amino acids. Trimming at V came to 3 bases and at J to 3 bases, leaving 4 bases not matched to a gene. Written as DNA, the CDR3 is TGTGCCAGCAGTGATAGGGGGCCGTACACTGAAGCTTTCTTT. Protein sequence: CASSDRGPYTEAFF. The variable domain in full, with the rest retrieved from reference TRBV2 and TRBJ1-1, is EPEVTQTPSHQVTQMGQEVILRCVPISNHLYFYWYRQILGQKVEFLVSFYNNEISEKSEIFDDQFSVERPDGSNFTLKIRSTKLEDSAMYFCASSDRGPYTEAFFGQGTRLTVV.

The rearrangement joins TRBV6-7 to TRBJ1-1; TRBD1 agrees at 7 bases. TRBV6-7 is filed as an ORF, its function uncertain. CDR3 length equals 16 residues. V shed 7 bases and J 3 bases; nucleotides not matched to a gene: 14. CDR3 DNA: TGTGCCAGCATCAGGAGGGGGCCAAAGTCGGACACTGAAGCTTTCTTT. This translates into CASIRRGPKSDTEAFF.